This T cell receptor (beta chain) was documented in a study of blood T cell repertoires in COVID-19. Overall study: The cDNA or gDNA used as material had been derived from T cells, B-cell-depleted T cells, or PBMCs.

Only in-frame clones appear in the TCRdb table, and some are missing; sequencing was by immunoSEQ multiplex PCR. The sample holds 310,000 or so clones, roughly 90% seen once. Sequencing was done on a sample of PBMCs or T cells enriched from blood (not recorded which). The source is a woman aged 40 to 50 who had recovered from COVID-19.

The CDR3 is CASSSRVTGGYTF. The CDR3 coding sequence is TGTGCCAGTAGCAGCCGGGTTACGGGGGGCTACACCTTC. The genes are TRBV19 and TRBJ1-2; D is unresolved. The germline CDR1 and CDR2 sequences are LNHDA and SQIVND (reference sequence). The CDR3 covers 13 residues. Trimming stripped 6 bases from V and 8 bases from J, with 16 bases between.